This T cell receptor beta chain was profiled in a study of cytomegalovirus exposure and HLA in healthy donors. Findings and caveats of the study: Being productive about 87% or about 30% of the time was typical of most TCR beta V segments in an earlier analysis.

On this clone: Its cognate antigen is unknown.

CDR1 and CDR2 from the germline V gene are LNHDA and SQIVND (reference sequence). This CDR3 has 16 residues. Germline trimming cut 4 bases from V and 0 bases from J; bases unmatched to any gene: 2. Use of 60 Vbeta and 13 Jbeta primers characterized the PCR. In the source study's methods: Approximately 10 million shared chains were among some 80 million unique TCR beta chains counted in a later analysis. Here immunoSEQ multiplex PCR was the method, and the copy in TCRdb shows in-frame clones only, minus some. Clonal size and the V and J genes are those of that table, whereas D and trimming came from the DNA. The sample contains some 160,000 clones, around four fifths of which appear only once.

Sample: PBMCs. The rearrangement uses TRBV19 and TRBJ1-6, with TRBD1 matching over 8 bases. The receptor comes from a male donor in good health and CMV-seronegative. CDR3 sequence: CASSTTGGSYNSPLHF. The CDR3 nucleotides read TGTGCCAGTAGTACAACAGGGGGCTCCTATAATTCACCCCTCCACTTT.